This T cell receptor (beta chain) was found in a study of T cell responses to AZD1222 COVID-19 vaccine. Analyses pooled second doses at about 4 or about 12 weeks. Assay: immunoSEQ multiplex PCR; the TCRdb copy retains only in-frame clones and omits some. The sample has 95,000 to 150,000 clones, 93% seen once; the top ten hold 5%. As to this clone: Its antigen remains unidentified.

Study-level points and caveats: Just a handful of AZD1222 recipients tested seropositive at baseline. Compared with day 0, the breadth and depth of the Spike-specific TCR repertoire rose significantly after two doses of AZD1222.

The sequence was obtained from an adult who received the AZD1222 COVID-19 vaccine. Sample: peripheral blood, taken 28 days after the second AZD1222 dose.

The CDR3 sequence: CASSLGGGDRGIYEQYF. The DNA of the CDR3 is TGTGCCAGCAGCTTAGGAGGAGGGGACAGGGGGATCTACGAGCAGTACTTC. The V call is TRBV7-6, the J call TRBJ2-7; 11 bases match TRBD1. Per germline, CDR1 SGHVS and CDR2 FNYEAQ. The V and J ends lost 1 base and 3 bases, in that order; junction bases with no gene match: 8. The CDR3 has 17 residues.